This T cell receptor (beta chain) was obtained from a study of early T cells in non-severe SARS-CoV-2 infection. Researchers tagged individual cDNA molecules with unique molecular identifiers. Using its own MiXCR run on the 5' RACE reads, TCRdb lists one record per CDR3 protein. The sample shows fewer than 65,000 distinct CDR3 sequences, more than 9% of them seen only once. The germline V gene has CDR1 SGDLS and CDR2 YYNGEE. The CDR3 length is 13 residues. V lost 4 bases and J lost 4, with 11 bases in between. Only one count was recorded for this clonotype. This rearrangement joins TRBV9 to TRBJ2-5, with D unclear. The clonotype comes from an adult who was a healthcare worker with PCR-confirmed SARS-CoV-2 infection or an uninfected control (not recorded which). Sequenced sample: whole blood. CDR3 sequence: CASSQPGVETQYF. The CDR3 DNA is TGTGCCAGCAGCCAACCTGGCGTAGAGACCCAGTACTTC.